This T cell receptor beta chain originates from a study of control samples from healthy donors and cancer patients (dated by TCRdb to the early 2020s). Libraries were prepared through the immunoSEQ multiplex PCR assay. The table was pulled from immuneACCESS by TCRdb, which kept in-frame rearrangements only. Such tables lose some clones; where checked, under half of the loss comes from unresolved V genes, and the rest has no known cause. The sample has about 150,000 clones on record, about 94% of them singletons. The top ten constitute around 6.1% of the sample. A remark on this clone: What antigen it recognizes has not been identified. Within one base of it there is no much larger clone, and no base qualities were kept.

This receptor was taken from a man aged 35 to 55 in good health. The sample comprised blood.

The CDR3 protein sequence reads: CASSPGAGVNIQYF. The nucleotides are TGTGCCAGCAGCCCCGGGGCAGGGGTGAACATTCAGTACTTC. The sequence joins TRBV9 to TRBJ2-4; TRBD1 is a weak D gene call, 6 bases matching. V lost 4 bases and J lost 7 bases; the stretch between them is 15 bases long. Per the germline V gene, SGDLS is the CDR1 and YYNGEE is the CDR2. From the cysteine through the phenylalanine, the CDR3 covers 14 amino acids. Only the CDR3 DNA is retained, 42 bases long and in frame from the first base.